These 27 T cell receptor beta chains were sequenced from one sample in a study of graft-versus-host responses after intestinal transplantation. No cognate antigen is known for these TCRs. Assay used: immunoSEQ multiplex PCR; TCRdb lists only in-frame clones, some missing. The repertoire holds fewer than 150,000 clones, with over 85% as singletons. The source material was unstimulated CD4+ T cells sorted from spleen or lymph node cells, sampled before intestinal transplant. These receptors all stem from a human donor who received an intestinal transplant.

The rearrangement joins TRBV15 to TRBJ1-3; D uncertain. Germline values: CDR1 LNHNV, CDR2 YYDKDF (reference sequence). The V end was cut by 0 bases, the J end by 4 bases, with 7 bases between. The CDR3 spans 14 residues. CDR3 in DNA: TGTGCCACCAGCAGAGATCGTCTGGGAAACACCATATATTTT. Its protein product is CATSRDRLGNTIYF.

The J gene is TRBJ1-1, the V gene TRBV10-1; D unresolved. The CDR3 spans 11 residues. Per germline, CDR1 WNHNN and CDR2 SYGVQD (reference sequence). V was trimmed by 3 bases and J by 7 bases, leaving 6 bases between them. CDR3 DNA sequence: TGCGCCAGCAGTGACGGGCATGAAGCTTTCTTT. Translation gives CASSDGHEAFF.

The V call is TRBV6-1, the J call TRBJ1-5; D gene unclear. The CDR3 has 14 residues. The V gene's germline CDR1 is MNHNS and CDR2 SASEGT. V was cut by 3 bases and J by 0 bases, with 6 bases left in between. DNA of the CDR3: TGTGCCAGCAGTGAGAGGATTAGCAATCAGCCCCAGCATTTT. Protein sequence: CASSERISNQPQHF.

The chain employs TRBV4-1 and TRBJ1-2; TRBD1 might be the D (5 bases). The germline CDR1 and CDR2 sequences are MGHRA and YSYEKL. The ends were cut back, 4 bases at V and 2 bases at J, with 17 bases in the middle. The CDR3 has 16 amino acids. The CDR3 nucleotides are TGCGCCAGCAGCCCAGGACACGGGGCGGCGAACTATGGCTACACCTTC. The encoded protein is CASSPGHGAANYGYTF.

The rearrangement uses TRBV4-2 and TRBJ2-2, with 8 bases fitting TRBD1. CDR3 size: 16 residues. V was clipped by 2 bases and J by 1 base; unmatched bases: 3. Germline loops: CDR1 LGHNA, CDR2 YNFKEQ. CDR3 sequence reads: CASSQYRGENTGELFF. The CDR3 DNA follows: TGTGCCAGCAGCCAATACAGGGGGGAGAACACCGGGGAGCTGTTTTTT.

The chain links TRBV2 to TRBJ2-1, with 10 bases matching TRBD1. Germline values: CDR1 SNHLY, CDR2 FYNNEI. Trimming took 6 bases from V and 1 from J; bases not matched to a gene: 6. CDR3 length equals 16 residues. Here the CDR3 DNA reads TGTGCCAGCAGGATGACAGGGGGCTGGTCCTACAATGAGCAGTTCTTC. This sequence encodes CASRMTGGWSYNEQFF.

The chain couples TRBV7-9 to TRBJ1-1; D uncertain. The V and J ends lost 2 bases and 1 base respectively, with 5 bases between them. The germline V gene has CDR1 SEHNR and CDR2 FQNEAQ (reference sequence). The CDR3 sequence is 13 residues long. CDR3 amino acids: CASSLKKNTEAFF. CDR3 nucleotides: TGTGCCAGCAGCTTAAAGAAGAACACTGAAGCTTTCTTT.

This clone occurred once. V gene TRBV29-1 combines with J gene TRBJ1-1, with D hard to call. V lost 4 bases and J lost 0, with 12 bases in between. The CDR3 contains 14 residues. Germline CDR1 and CDR2: SQVTM and ANQGSEA. The CDR3 here is CSVAQQKLNTEAFF. The CDR3 bases are TGCAGCGTTGCCCAACAAAAACTGAACACTGAAGCTTTCTTT.

This chain joins TRBV14 and TRBJ2-5; 7 nucleotides match TRBD2. The CDR3 sequence is 17 residues long. Trimming took 2 bases from V and 5 from J; bases not matched to a gene: 14. From germline, CDR1 is SGHDN and CDR2 FVKESK. The CDR3 loop reads CASSQRGGGYQRETQYF. CDR3 coding DNA: TGTGCCAGCAGCCAAAGGGGCGGGGGTTACCAGAGGGAGACCCAGTACTTC.

The chain has TRBV10-2 and TRBJ2-6, with 10 bases lining up with TRBD1. V trimming: 6 bases; J trimming: 0 bases; junction bases outside the gene matches: 11. Per germline, CDR1 WSHSY and CDR2 SAAADI. The CDR3 consists of 19 residues. DNA of the CDR3: TGCGCCAGCAGCGACCTCCGGGACAGGGGCCTCTCTGGGGCCAACGTCCTGACTTTC. Translated, it gives CASSDLRDRGLSGANVLTF.

This chain links TRBV6-5 with TRBJ1-1, with a weak D call TRBD1 (5 bases). V was cut by 6 bases and J by 4 bases, with 6 bases left in between. This CDR3 is 11 amino acids long. Germline V gives CDR1 MNHEY, CDR2 SVGAGI. CDR3 nucleotides: TGTGCCAGCAGGGGACTCACTGAAGCTTTCTTT. It yields the protein CASRGLTEAFF.

This chain links TRBV6-1 with TRBJ1-3, with 8 bases fitting TRBD1. The CDR3 loop spans 15 amino acids. Germline CDR1 is MNHNS and CDR2 is SASEGT. The ends lost 1 base at V and 6 bases at J; junction bases unmatched: 5. Here the CDR3 DNA reads TGTGCCAGCAGTGAAGGGACAGGGTATCCAAACACCATATATTTT. Encoded protein: CASSEGTGYPNTIYF.

This clone has just one count. The chain joins TRBV18 to TRBJ1-6; D uncertain. Trimming stripped 5 bases from V and 9 bases from J, with 14 bases between. The germline V gene encodes CDR1 KGHSH and CDR2 LQKENI. This CDR3 region has 14 residues. CDR3 in amino acids: CASSIGVVGSPLHF. CDR3 DNA sequence: TGTGCCAGCTCAATCGGGGTAGTTGGTTCACCCCTCCACTTT.

The chain has TRBV6-5 and TRBJ2-7, with D unresolved. The CDR3 sequence is 14 residues long. Trimming cost V 6 bases and J 4 bases, with 16 bases left between them. Per germline, CDR1 MNHEY and CDR2 SVGAGI. In DNA form, the CDR3 reads TGTGCCAGCAGAAAGGCCATTGGGGTGTACGAGCAGTACTTC. It yields the protein CASRKAIGVYEQYF.

The chain is built from TRBV5-5 and TRBJ1-1; no reliable D call. From germline, CDR1 is SGHKS and CDR2 YYEKEE (reference sequence). The CDR3 is 14 residues long. Trimming pared 0 bases from V and 3 bases from J, leaving 9 bases between. The CDR3 DNA sequence: TGTGCCAGCAGCTTGGCTGTAGGCGACACTGAAGCTTTCTTT. It yields the protein CASSLAVGDTEAFF.

V usage is TRBV29-1 and J usage is TRBJ2-3, with D perhaps matching TRBD1 (5 bases). V was trimmed by 4 bases and J by 8 bases, leaving 19 bases between them. The V gene's germline CDR1 is SQVTM and CDR2 ANQGSEA. The CDR3 runs to 14 residues. In DNA, the CDR3 is TGCAGCGTTGTAGGACCCCTTGGGGCTATTACGCAGTATTTT. Its protein product is CSVVGPLGAITQYF.

The chain uses TRBV5-6 and TRBJ2-7, with 7 bases matching TRBD1. Germline CDR1 is SGHDT and CDR2 is YYEEEE. J was trimmed by 2 bases and V by 5 bases; bases with no gene match: 13. This CDR3 comprises 16 residues. The CDR3 nucleotides read TGTGCCAGCAGTCCTTATGACAGGGCTGCCCCCTACGAGCAGTACTTC. This gives the protein CASSPYDRAAPYEQYF.

The CDR3 sequence: CASSGLAGGPSSTDTQYF. The DNA of the CDR3 is TGTGCCAGCAGTGGACTAGCGGGGGGGCCGTCTAGCACAGATACGCAGTATTTT. The chain combines TRBV6-1 with TRBJ2-3, with TRBD2 matching over 14 bases. Germline values: CDR1 MNHNS, CDR2 SASEGT. This CDR3 contains 18 residues. The V gene end was trimmed by 4 bases and the J gene end by 0 bases; junction bases not matched to a gene: 6.

The genes are TRBV13 and TRBJ1-1, with 7 bases matching TRBD1. Per germline, CDR1 PRHDT and CDR2 FYEKMQ (reference sequence). The CDR3 sequence is 14 residues long. Trimming at V came to 5 bases and at J to 4 bases, leaving 7 bases not matched to a gene. This CDR3 is CASSARQGTTEAFF. The DNA of the CDR3 is TGTGCCAGCAGCGCCAGACAGGGTACCACTGAAGCTTTCTTT.

The chain has TRBV11-2 and TRBJ2-1; 8 bases line up with TRBD1. Trimming at V came to 5 bases and at J to 16 bases, leaving 10 bases not matched to a gene. The length of the CDR3 is 12 residues. Germline-derived CDR1 and CDR2 are SGHAT and FQNNGV. The CDR3 protein is CASSPTQGACFF. The CDR3 bases are TGTGCCAGCAGCCCGACTCAGGGGGCCTGTTTCTTC.

The genes are TRBV9 and TRBJ1-3; D may be TRBD1 (6 bases). V dropped 2 bases and J dropped 4 bases, with 16 bases sitting between them. CDR1 is SGDLS, CDR2 YYNGEE, per germline. The CDR3 runs 16 residues. The CDR3 DNA reads as TGTGCCAGCAGCGTCCTGAGTCGGGGGGCGGGAAACACCATATATTTT. Protein product: CASSVLSRGAGNTIYF.

The chain recombines TRBV9 with TRBJ2-3, with 9 bases aligning to TRBD2. The CDR3 totals 16 residues. Germline-derived CDR1 and CDR2 are SGDLS and YYNGEE. After removal of 4 bases from V and 3 bases from J, the junction contained 9 bases not matched to a gene. The CDR3 DNA sequence: TGTGCCAGCAGCCCGCGGGAGGGGGCCGGGACAGATACGCAGTATTTT. Its protein is CASSPREGAGTDTQYF. Using reference TRBV9 and TRBJ2-3 for the parts outside the CDR3, the full variable domain is DSGVTQTPKHLITATGQRVTLRCSPRSGDLSVYWYQQSLDQGLQFLIQYYNGEERAKGNILERFSAQQFPDLHSELNLSSLELGDSALYFCASSPREGAGTDTQYFGPGTRLTVL.

In regard to this clone: A read error may account for a junction end that differs from germline. The CDR3 DNA is TGTGCCAGCACCCGGGACGGCGCGTGCTCCTTC. Translation gives CASTRDGACSF. J is TRBJ1-2 and V is TRBV7-9; a weak D match, TRBD1 (5 bases). The CDR3 is 11 amino acids. The V gene's germline CDR1 is SEHNR and CDR2 FQNEAQ (reference sequence).

J is TRBJ2-2 and V is TRBV19; 8 bases agree with TRBD2. The CDR3 is 17 amino acids. CDR1 is LNHDA and CDR2 is SQIVND in the germline V gene (reference sequence). The trim removed 0 bases at V and 7 bases at J, leaving 10 bases unmatched. In nucleotides, the CDR3 is TGTGCCAGTAGTATAGATCACGAGCGGGGGAGGAGCGGGGAGCTGTTTTTT. It encodes CASSIDHERGRSGELFF.

The V call is TRBV7-2, the J call TRBJ1-2; the D is unclear. The length of the CDR3 is 13 residues. V lost 0 bases, J lost 2 bases, and 4 bases lay in between. Germline-derived CDR1 and CDR2 are SGHTA and FQGNSA. The CDR3 DNA reads TGTGCCAGCAGCTTAGCCAGGAACTATGGCTACACCTTC. Translating gives CASSLARNYGYTF.

This clone was seen a handful of times. This rearrangement joins TRBV5-1 to TRBJ1-4, with D possibly TRBD1 on 6 matching bases. Deletions cut 4 bases from V and 1 base from J, with 11 bases between. The CDR3 runs to 15 residues. Germline values: CDR1 SGHRS, CDR2 YFSETQ. The CDR3, as DNA: TGCGCCAGCAGCGCACAACAGGGAACTAATGAAAAACTGTTTTTT. Encoded protein: CASSAQQGTNEKLFF.

This clone was seen just once. V is TRBV5-6 and J is TRBJ2-1; D not certain. V lost 0 bases and J lost 7, with 14 bases in between. Germline lookup yields CDR1 SGHDT and CDR2 YYEEEE. The CDR3 runs to 15 residues. CDR3 region: CASSLVRHIDNEQFF. As DNA, the CDR3 is TGTGCCAGCAGCTTGGTCAGACACATTGATAATGAGCAGTTCTTC. The full variable domain, with the rest looked up from reference TRBV5-6 and TRBJ2-1, is DAGVTQSPTHLIKTRGQQVTLRCSPKSGHDTVSWYQQALGQGPQFIFQYYEEEERQRGNFPDRFSGHQFPNYSSELNVNALLLGDSALYLCASSLVRHIDNEQFFGPGTRLTVL.